The sequence of this T cell receptor beta chain was determined in a study of blood T cell repertoires in COVID-19. The table came from immunoSEQ multiplex PCR; TCRdb's copy has only in-frame clones and leaves some out. The repertoire holds a few hundred thousand clones, with about 79% as singletons. This clone was seen only once. J was trimmed by 8 bases and V by 5 bases; bases with no gene match: 11. The V gene's germline CDR1 is MGHDK and CDR2 SYGVNS. The CDR3 covers 14 residues. Specimen: PBMCs or T cells enriched from blood (not recorded which). V usage is TRBV25-1 and J usage is TRBJ1-2; 7 bases match TRBD1. The TCR sequence derives from an older woman who had recovered from COVID-19. The DNA of the CDR3 is TGTGCCAGCAGTACCCCAACAGGGGAAGTCGGCTACACCTTC. It specifies CASSTPTGEVGYTF.